The T cell receptor beta chain described here comes from a study of a mutant IDH1 vaccine in newly diagnosed glioma. Turning to the study itself: Administration of eight vaccinations to patients took place in weeks 1, 3, 5, 7, 11, 15, 19, 23. Investigators started vaccination 4-6 weeks after radiotherapy alone, or with temozolomide cycles. The sex distribution of treated patients was approximately 62% male and about 40% female, with a mean age of 40.4 years. Therapy received beforehand was radiotherapy, temozolomide, or both, with most patients given both.

As for time point: week 23, last vaccination. With topical imiquimod, each dose of the vaccine consisted of 300 ug of mutant IDH1 20-mer peptide. Generated by immunoSEQ multiplex PCR, the TCRdb table keeps only in-frame clones and is missing some. The data contain 60,000 or so clones, roughly 81% of them singletons. V lost 4 bases to trimming and J lost 6 bases, with 16 bases between them. The V gene's germline CDR1 is GTSNPN and CDR2 SVGIG (reference sequence). This CDR3 comprises 14 residues. Turning to this clone: What it binds is not known.

The chain has TRBV30 and TRBJ1-5, with a possible D match to TRBD1 (5 bases). The clonotype was recovered from a woman aged 35 to 49 with glioma. Some clones in this sample may be carry-over from other donors' samples. The source material was PBMCs, sampled from a glioma patient whose treatment included an IDH1 peptide vaccine. The chain's CDR3 is CAWNGADGGQPQHF. In nucleotides, the CDR3 is TGTGCCTGGAATGGGGCGGATGGTGGTCAGCCCCAGCATTTT.